This T cell receptor (beta chain) was observed in a study of T cell repertoires in cytomegalovirus infection. Whole-study context: Public TCR beta signatures were indicative of both CMV infection and a matching HLA type.

Study-level points and caveats: Dominating the ex vivo response were TCR beta clonotypes that were CMV-specific and HLA-C-restricted.

This clonotype was counted at least ten times. Its antigen is not identified. This CDR3 has 14 residues. Germline V gives CDR1 MDHEN, CDR2 SYDVKM. Between the trimmed V and J ends, which lost 6 bases and 4 bases, there was a span of 13 bases. One entry per CDR3 protein results from TCRdb running MiXCR on the reads. Found here are about 440,000 distinct CDR3 sequences, roughly 30% of them singletons; the top ten hold about an eighth. The clonotype was recovered from a human donor in good health (CMV status not recorded). Some clones in this sample may be carry-over from other donors' samples. This rearrangement joins TRBV28 to TRBJ1-5; D is undetermined. The sequencing input was PBMCs. The CDR3 bases are TGTGCCAGCAGCTTAGGAACAGTTAATCAGCCCCAGCATTTT. Protein product: CASSLGTVNQPQHF. The complete variable domain, with remaining parts taken from reference TRBV28 and TRBJ1-5, reads DVKVTQSSRYLVKRTGEKVFLECVQDMDHENMFWYRQDPGLGLRLIYFSYDVKMKEKGDIPEGYSVSREKKERFSLILESASTNQTSMYLCASSLGTVNQPQHFGDGTRLSIL.